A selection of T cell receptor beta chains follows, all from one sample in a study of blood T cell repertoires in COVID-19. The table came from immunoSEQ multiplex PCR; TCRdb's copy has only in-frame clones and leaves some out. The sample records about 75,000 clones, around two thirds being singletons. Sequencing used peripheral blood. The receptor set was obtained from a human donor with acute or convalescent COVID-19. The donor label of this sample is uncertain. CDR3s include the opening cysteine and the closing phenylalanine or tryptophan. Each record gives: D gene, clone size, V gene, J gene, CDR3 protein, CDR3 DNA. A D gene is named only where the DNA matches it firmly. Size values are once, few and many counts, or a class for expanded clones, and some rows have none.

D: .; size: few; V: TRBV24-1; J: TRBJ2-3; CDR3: CATSDTGGADTQYF; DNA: TGTGCCACCAGTGACACCGGAGGTGCAGATACGCAGTATTTT
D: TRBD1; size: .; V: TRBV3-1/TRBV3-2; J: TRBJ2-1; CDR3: CASSRGQGERNEQFF; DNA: TGTGCCAGCAGCCGCGGACAGGGGGAGCGCAATGAGCAGTTCTTC
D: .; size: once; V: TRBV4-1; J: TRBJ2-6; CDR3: CASSKTVGANVLTF; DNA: TGCGCCAGCAGCAAGACAGTTGGGGCCAACGTCCTGACTTTC
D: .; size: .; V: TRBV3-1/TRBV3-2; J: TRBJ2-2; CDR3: CASSQDLGVSTGELFF; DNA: TGTGCCAGCAGCCAAGATCTCGGGGTGAGTACCGGGGAGCTGTTTTTT
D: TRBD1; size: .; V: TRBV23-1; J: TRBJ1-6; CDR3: CASSQSGIGGTVYNSPLHF; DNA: TGCGCCAGCAGTCAATCCGGCATTGGTGGGACAGTATATAATTCACCCCTCCACTTT
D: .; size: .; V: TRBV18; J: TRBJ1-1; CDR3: CASSPPFSQNTEAFF; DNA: TGTGCCAGCTCGCCACCTTTTAGCCAGAACACTGAAGCTTTCTTT
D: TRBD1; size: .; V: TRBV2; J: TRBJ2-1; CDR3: CASGRGTGAFDEQFF; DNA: TGTGCCAGCGGCCGGGGGACAGGGGCTTTCGATGAGCAGTTCTTC
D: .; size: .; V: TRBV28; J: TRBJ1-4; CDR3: CASSLVGHEKLFF; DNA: TGTGCCAGCAGTTTAGTGGGGCATGAAAAACTGTTTTTT
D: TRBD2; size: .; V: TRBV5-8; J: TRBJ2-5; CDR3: CASSTRPSGNNQETQYF; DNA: TGTGCCAGCAGCACTCGGCCAAGCGGGAACAACCAAGAGACCCAGTACTTC
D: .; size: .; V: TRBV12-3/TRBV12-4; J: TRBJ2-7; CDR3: CASSSYYEQYF; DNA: TGTGCCAGCAGTTCTTATTACGAGCAGTACTTC
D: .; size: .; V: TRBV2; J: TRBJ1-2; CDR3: CASSRGYGYTF; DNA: TGTGCCAGCAGTAGGGGATACGGCTACACCTTC
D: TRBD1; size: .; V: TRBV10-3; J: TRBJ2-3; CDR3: CAITETGASTDTQYF; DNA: TGTGCCATCACCGAGACAGGGGCCAGCACAGATACGCAGTATTTT
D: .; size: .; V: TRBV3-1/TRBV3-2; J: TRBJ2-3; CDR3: CASSVQGPDTQYF; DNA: TGTGCCAGCAGCGTCCAGGGTCCAGATACGCAGTATTTT
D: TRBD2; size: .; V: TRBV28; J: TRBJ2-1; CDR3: CASSLLAGLNEQFF; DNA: TGTGCCAGCAGTTTACTAGCGGGGCTCAATGAGCAGTTCTTC
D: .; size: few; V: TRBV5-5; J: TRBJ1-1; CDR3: CASSLVAGPNTEAFF; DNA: TGTGCCAGCAGCTTGGTGGCAGGGCCGAACACTGAAGCTTTCTTT
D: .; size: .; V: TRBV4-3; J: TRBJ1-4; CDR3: CASSTEGMGEKLFF; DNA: TGCGCCAGCAGCACGGAGGGTATGGGTGAAAAACTGTTTTTT
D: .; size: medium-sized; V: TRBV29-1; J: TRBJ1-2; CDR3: CSVERSVYGYTF; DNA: TGCAGCGTTGAACGAAGCGTCTATGGCTACACCTTC
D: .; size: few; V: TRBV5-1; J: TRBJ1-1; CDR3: CASSVDTKNTEAFF; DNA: TGCGCCAGCAGCGTCGACACCAAGAACACTGAAGCTTTCTTT
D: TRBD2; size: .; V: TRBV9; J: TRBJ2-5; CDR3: CASSETSGRLETQYF; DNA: TGTGCCAGCAGCGAGACTAGCGGGAGATTAGAGACCCAGTACTTC
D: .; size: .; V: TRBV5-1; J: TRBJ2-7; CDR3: CASSLAGKGYEQYF; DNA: TGCGCCAGCAGCTTGGCGGGGAAGGGCTACGAGCAGTACTTC
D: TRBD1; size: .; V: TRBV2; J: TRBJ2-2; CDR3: CASSKDRDTGELFF; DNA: TGTGCCAGCAGTAAGGACAGGGACACCGGGGAGCTGTTTTTT
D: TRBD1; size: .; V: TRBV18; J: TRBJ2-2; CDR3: CASSPGGQENTGELFF; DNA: TGTGCCAGCTCACCGGGGGGACAGGAGAACACCGGGGAGCTGTTTTTT
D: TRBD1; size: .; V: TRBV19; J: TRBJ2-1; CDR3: CASSVQGFGTEQFF; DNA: TGTGCCAGTAGTGTACAGGGGTTTGGTACTGAGCAGTTCTTC
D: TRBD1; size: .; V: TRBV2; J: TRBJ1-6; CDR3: CASTTGQGVSPLHF; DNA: TGTGCCAGCACCACGGGACAGGGTGTTTCACCCCTCCACTTT
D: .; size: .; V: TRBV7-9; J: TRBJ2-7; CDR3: CASSLDIHLSSDDEQYF; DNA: TGTGCCAGCAGCTTGGACATTCACCTTTCTAGCGACGACGAGCAGTACTTC
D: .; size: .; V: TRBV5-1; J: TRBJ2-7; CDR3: CASSLAGSSYEQYF; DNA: TGCGCCAGCAGCTTGGCGGGTAGCTCCTACGAGCAGTACTTC
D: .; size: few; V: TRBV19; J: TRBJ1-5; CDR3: CASSHAGLNQPQHF; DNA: TGTGCCAGTAGTCACGCAGGGCTGAATCAGCCCCAGCATTTT
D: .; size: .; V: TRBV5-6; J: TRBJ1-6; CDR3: CASSPPDSPNSPLHF; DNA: TGTGCCAGCAGCCCACCGGACAGCCCTAATTCACCCCTCCACTTT
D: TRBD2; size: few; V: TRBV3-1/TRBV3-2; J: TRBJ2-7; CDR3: CASSRSKTSGAYEQYF; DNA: TGTGCCAGCAGTCGATCCAAGACTAGCGGGGCTTACGAGCAGTACTTC
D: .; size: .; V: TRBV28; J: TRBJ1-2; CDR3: CASRNLDYGYTF; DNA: TGTGCCAGCAGGAACCTAGACTATGGCTACACCTTC
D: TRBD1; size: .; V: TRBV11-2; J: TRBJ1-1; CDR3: CASRTGWTEAFF; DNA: TGTGCCAGCAGGACAGGGTGGACTGAAGCTTTCTTT